The 5 T cell receptor beta chains given below trace back to one sample, sequenced in a study of T cell responses to AZD1222 COVID-19 vaccine. Assay used: immunoSEQ multiplex PCR; TCRdb lists only in-frame clones, some missing. The repertoire holds some 120,000 clones, with about nine tenths as singletons. The sample in question was peripheral blood, obtained on day 0 of MenACWY control vaccination. The source of these receptors is an adult in good health.

A single count supports this clone. The chain couples TRBV18 to TRBJ2-3; no clear D gene. Trimming pared 4 bases from V and 1 base from J, leaving 9 bases between. Germline CDR1 is KGHSH and CDR2 is LQKENI. This CDR3 comprises 14 residues. The CDR3, as DNA: TGTGCCAGCTCACGGAACTTCCGCACAGATACGCAGTATTTT. Translated: CASSRNFRTDTQYF.

The chain carries TRBV5-4 and TRBJ2-7; 8 bases are shared with TRBD2. The CDR3 is 16 amino acids. Germline CDR1 and CDR2: SGHNT and YYREEE (reference sequence). With 1 base clipped from V and 0 bases from J, the junction kept 6 bases outside the gene matches. The CDR3 bases are TGTGCCAGCAGCTTGAATCGGAGCGGGAGCTCCTACGAGCAGTACTTC. It specifies CASSLNRSGSSYEQYF.

This sequence joins TRBV29-1 and TRBJ2-3; 7 nucleotides align to TRBD2. The J segment lost 2 bases and the V segment lost 6 bases, leaving 5 bases of the junction unmatched. The CDR3 loop spans 13 amino acids. The germline gives CDR1 SQVTM, CDR2 ANQGSEA. The CDR3 spells CSVLSGNTDTQYF. The CDR3 DNA sequence: TGCAGCGTGCTAAGCGGGAACACAGATACGCAGTATTTT.

V is TRBV6-1 and J is TRBJ2-5; D tentatively reads TRBD1 or TRBD2 (5 bases each). Trimming removed 0 bases from V and 1 base from J, with 18 bases in between. Looked up from germline, CDR1 is MNHNS and CDR2 is SASEGT. The CDR3 totals 18 residues. CDR3 protein: CASSEAIWGGGSQETQYF. The DNA for the CDR3 is TGTGCCAGCAGTGAAGCGATTTGGGGTGGGGGAAGCCAAGAGACCCAGTACTTC.

CDR3 sequence reads: CASSYSGQRRQPQHF. CDR3 DNA: TGTGCCAGCAGTTACTCGGGTCAAAGGAGGCAGCCCCAGCATTTT. The chain recombines TRBV6-5 with TRBJ1-5; D gene ambiguous. The germline gives CDR1 MNHEY, CDR2 SVGAGI. V was pared by 0 bases and J by 7 bases, with 13 bases between. The CDR3 consists of 15 residues.